A selection of T cell receptor beta chains follows, all from one sample in a study of blood T cell repertoires in COVID-19. The method was immunoSEQ multiplex PCR; TCRdb's version includes in-frame clones alone and lacks a portion of them. In the table there are a few hundred thousand clones, around 83% of which are singletons. Material for sequencing was peripheral blood. The receptor source for this set is a woman aged 45 to 65 with acute or convalescent COVID-19. CDR3s leave out the opening cysteine and the closing phenylalanine or tryptophan. Fields, in order: clone size, J gene, V gene, CDR3 length, CDR3 protein. The listing skips clone size in some rows; elsewhere it reads once, few, many or a size class.

>NA|TRBJ2-7|TRBV7-6|13
ASSTTGTGVAEQY
>NA|TRBJ2-7|TRBV27|12
ASIPWAGGYEQY
>NA|TRBJ2-3|TRBV5-4|12
ASSLDSAGDTQY
>once|TRBJ2-7|TRBV5-4|11
ASSFYRGYEQY
>NA|TRBJ2-7|TRBV6-4|14
ASSDSISWHPYEQY
>NA|TRBJ1-2|TRBV28|10
ASSVQNYGYT
>NA|TRBJ2-5|TRBV12-3/TRBV12-4|10
ASSIVRETQY
>NA|TRBJ2-6|TRBV21-1|18
ASSKEKIRDRESGANVLT
>NA|TRBJ2-3|TRBV7-2|13
ASSLVGQGADTQY
>once|TRBJ2-5|TRBV5-1|16
ASSPLFQTGGEQETQY
>NA|TRBJ2-1|TRBV2|12
ASRPGTSYNEQF
>NA|TRBJ2-3|TRBV28|16
ASTRTSGGRLSTDTQY
>NA|TRBJ1-6|TRBV9|12
ASSGAGGNSPLH
>few|TRBJ1-6|TRBV7-2|11
ASSATLNSPLH
>NA|TRBJ2-3|TRBV3-1/TRBV3-2|11
ASSQRGSDTQY
>NA|TRBJ1-2|TRBV4-3|12
ASSQARDSDGYT
>NA|TRBJ2-7|TRBV15|14
ATSRDPDRGVYEQY
>NA|TRBJ1-1|TRBV19|9
ASSKGAVAF
>NA|TRBJ2-1|TRBV9|17
ASSVALSGRARTYNEQF
>NA|TRBJ2-5|TRBV27|13
ASSLSGTGQETQY
>NA|TRBJ1-2|TRBV6-4|11
ASNSGTANGYT
>NA|TRBJ1-6|TRBV6-5|12
ASSSADRESPLH
>few|TRBJ2-6|TRBV19|12
ASSMAVIANVLT